This T cell receptor (beta chain) was recorded in a study of OX40 agonist ivuxolimab in advanced cancers. V dropped 7 bases and J dropped 0 bases, with 9 bases sitting between them. Germline CDR1 is SQVTM and CDR2 is ANQGSEA. The CDR3 contains 12 residues. In its sample, this clone was seen a few times. Its antigen is still unknown. Autoimmune disease history or systemic immunosuppression excluded patients. Overall study results and limits: The study observed clonal expansion of CD4+ and CD8+ blood T cells by week 6 at 0.1 to 3.0 mg/kg.

The method was immunoSEQ multiplex PCR; TCRdb's version includes in-frame clones alone and lacks a portion of them. The sample contains roughly 24,000 clones, approximately 86% of which appear only once. The input for sequencing was CD4+ or CD8+ T cells sorted from blood, taken in a trial of the OX40 agonist ivuxolimab. The chain recombines TRBV29-1 with TRBJ1-1, with a tentative D call TRBD1 (6 bases). The source of this sequence is an adult with an advanced solid tumor such as melanoma, head and neck, liver or kidney cancer. The CDR3 here is CSARTVNTEAFF. The CDR3 nucleotides are TGCAGCGCCCGGACAGTGAACACTGAAGCTTTCTTT.